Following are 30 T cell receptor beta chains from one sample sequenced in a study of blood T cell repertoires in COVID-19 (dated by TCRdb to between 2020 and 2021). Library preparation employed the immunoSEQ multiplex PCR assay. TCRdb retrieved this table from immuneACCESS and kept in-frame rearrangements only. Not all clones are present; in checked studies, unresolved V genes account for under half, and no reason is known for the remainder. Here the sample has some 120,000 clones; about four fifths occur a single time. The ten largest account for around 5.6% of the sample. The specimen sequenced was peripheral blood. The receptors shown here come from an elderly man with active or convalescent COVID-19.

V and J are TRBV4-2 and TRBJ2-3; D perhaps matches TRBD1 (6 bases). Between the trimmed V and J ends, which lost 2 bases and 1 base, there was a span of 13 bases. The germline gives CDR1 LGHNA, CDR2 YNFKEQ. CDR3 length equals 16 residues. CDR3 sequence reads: CASSQTSGVGTDTQYF. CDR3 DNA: TGTGCCAGCAGCCAAACCTCAGGGGTCGGCACAGATACGCAGTATTTT.

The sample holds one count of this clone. The CDR3 nucleotides are TGCGCCAGCAGCTTGGACGGCTGGCAGGCCGCTAACTATGGCTACACCTTC. This sequence encodes CASSLDGWQAANYGYTF. V usage is TRBV5-1 and J usage is TRBJ1-2, with unresolved D. V dropped 0 bases and J dropped 0 bases, with 15 bases sitting between them. From germline, CDR1 is SGHRS and CDR2 YFSETQ. This CDR3 is 17 amino acids long.

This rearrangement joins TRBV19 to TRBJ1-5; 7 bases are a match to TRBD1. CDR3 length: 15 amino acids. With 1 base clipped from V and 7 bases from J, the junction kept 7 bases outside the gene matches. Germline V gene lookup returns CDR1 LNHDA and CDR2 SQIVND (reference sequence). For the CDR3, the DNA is TGTGCCAGTAGTATAGTAACAGGGGTAAGGCAGCCCCAGCATTTT. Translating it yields CASSIVTGVRQPQHF.

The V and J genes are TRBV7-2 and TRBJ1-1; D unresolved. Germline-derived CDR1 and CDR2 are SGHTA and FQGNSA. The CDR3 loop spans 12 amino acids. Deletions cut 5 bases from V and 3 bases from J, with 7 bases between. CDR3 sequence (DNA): TGTGCCAGCAGCCTTCGTGACACTGAAGCTTTCTTT. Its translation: CASSLRDTEAFF.

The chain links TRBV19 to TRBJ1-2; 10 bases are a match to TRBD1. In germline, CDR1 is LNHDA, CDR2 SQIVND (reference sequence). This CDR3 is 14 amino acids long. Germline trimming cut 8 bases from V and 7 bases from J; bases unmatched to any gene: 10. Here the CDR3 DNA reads TGTGCCAGTGGTCCCGGACAGGGGGTGCGTGGCTACACCTTC. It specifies CASGPGQGVRGYTF.

For the CDR3, the DNA is TGTGCCAGTAGGATAAGCGGGTTTAATGAAAAACTGTTTTTT. It translates to CASRISGFNEKLFF. This chain links TRBV19 with TRBJ1-4, with D uncertain. Between the trimmed V and J ends, which lost 6 bases and 4 bases, there was a span of 12 bases. The germline V gene has CDR1 LNHDA and CDR2 SQIVND (reference sequence). CDR3 length: 14 residues.

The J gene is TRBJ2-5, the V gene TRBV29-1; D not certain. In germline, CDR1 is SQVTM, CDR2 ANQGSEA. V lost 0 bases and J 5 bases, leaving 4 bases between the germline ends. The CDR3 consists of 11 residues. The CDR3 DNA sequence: TGCAGCGTTGAAGATCGGGAGACCCAGTACTTC. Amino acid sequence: CSVEDRETQYF.

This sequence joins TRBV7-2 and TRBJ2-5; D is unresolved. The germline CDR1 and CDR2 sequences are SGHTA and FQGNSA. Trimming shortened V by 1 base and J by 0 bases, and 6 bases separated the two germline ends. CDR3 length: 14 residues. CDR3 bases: TGTGCCAGCAGCTTAGTATCCTACCAAGAGACCCAGTACTTC. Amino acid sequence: CASSLVSYQETQYF.

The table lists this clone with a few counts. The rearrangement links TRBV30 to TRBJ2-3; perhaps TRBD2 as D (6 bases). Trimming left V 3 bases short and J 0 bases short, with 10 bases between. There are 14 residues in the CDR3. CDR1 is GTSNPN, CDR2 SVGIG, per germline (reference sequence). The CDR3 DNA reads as TGTGCCTGGAGGCCGGCGGGGAGCACAGATACGCAGTATTTT. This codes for CAWRPAGSTDTQYF.

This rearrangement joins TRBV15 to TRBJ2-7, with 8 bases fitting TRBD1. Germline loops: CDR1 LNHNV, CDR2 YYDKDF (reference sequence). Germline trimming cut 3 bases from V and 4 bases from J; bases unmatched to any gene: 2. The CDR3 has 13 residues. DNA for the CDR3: TGTGCCACCAGCAGGGGACAGGAATACGAGCAGTACTTC. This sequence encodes CATSRGQEYEQYF.

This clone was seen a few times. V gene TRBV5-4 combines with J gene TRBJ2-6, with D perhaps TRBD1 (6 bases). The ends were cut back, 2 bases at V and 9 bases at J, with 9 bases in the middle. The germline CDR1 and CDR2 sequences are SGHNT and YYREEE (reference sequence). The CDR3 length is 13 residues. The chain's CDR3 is CASSLETGNVLTF. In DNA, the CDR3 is TGTGCCAGCAGCTTAGAGACAGGCAACGTCCTGACTTTC. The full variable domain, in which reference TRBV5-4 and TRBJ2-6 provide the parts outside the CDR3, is ETGVTQSPTHLIKTRGQQVTLRCSSQSGHNTVSWYQQALGQGPQFIFQYYREEENGRGNFPPRFSGLQFPNYSSELNVNALELDDSALYLCASSLETGNVLTFGAGSRLTVL.

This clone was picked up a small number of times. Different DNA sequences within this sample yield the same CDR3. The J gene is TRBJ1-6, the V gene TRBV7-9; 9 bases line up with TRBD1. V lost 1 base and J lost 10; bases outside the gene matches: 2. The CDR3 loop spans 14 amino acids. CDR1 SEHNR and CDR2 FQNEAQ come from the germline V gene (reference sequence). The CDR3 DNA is TGTGCCAGCAGCTTAGGGACAGGGGAATCACCCCTCCACTTT. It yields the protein CASSLGTGESPLHF. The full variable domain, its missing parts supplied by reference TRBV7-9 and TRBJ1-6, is DTGVSQNPRHKITKRGQNVTFRCDPISEHNRLYWYRQTLGQGPEFLTYFQNEAQLEKSRLLSDRFSAERPKGSFSTLEIQRTEQGDSAMYLCASSLGTGESPLHFGNGTRLTVT.

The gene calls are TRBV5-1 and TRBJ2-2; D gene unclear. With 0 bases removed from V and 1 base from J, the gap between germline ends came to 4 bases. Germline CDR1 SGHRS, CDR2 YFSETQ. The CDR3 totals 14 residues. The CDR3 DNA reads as TGCGCCAGCAGCTTGGGTCAGAACACCGGGGAGCTGTTTTTT. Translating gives CASSLGQNTGELFF.

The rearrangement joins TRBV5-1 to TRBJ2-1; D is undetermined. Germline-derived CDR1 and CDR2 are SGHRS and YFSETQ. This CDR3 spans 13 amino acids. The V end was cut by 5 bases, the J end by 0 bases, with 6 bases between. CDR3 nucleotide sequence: TGCGCCAGCAGTTCGAGCTCCTACAATGAGCAGTTCTTC. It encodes CASSSSSYNEQFF.

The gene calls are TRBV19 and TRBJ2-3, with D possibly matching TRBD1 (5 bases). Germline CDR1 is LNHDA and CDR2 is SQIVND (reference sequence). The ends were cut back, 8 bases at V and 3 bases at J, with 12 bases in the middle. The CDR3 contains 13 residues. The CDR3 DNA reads TGTGCCAGTGCCGTTTCAGGGACAGATACGCAGTATTTT. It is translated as CASAVSGTDTQYF.

The CDR3 bases are TGTGCCAGCAGCTTATCAGGGGCGACTTCACCCCTCCACTTT. Its translation is CASSLSGATSPLHF. The chain has TRBV7-2 and TRBJ1-6, with TRBD1 as a possible D gene (6 bases). There are 14 residues in the CDR3. V lost 2 bases to trimming and J lost 9 bases, with 11 bases between them. CDR1 is SGHTA, CDR2 FQGNSA, per germline.

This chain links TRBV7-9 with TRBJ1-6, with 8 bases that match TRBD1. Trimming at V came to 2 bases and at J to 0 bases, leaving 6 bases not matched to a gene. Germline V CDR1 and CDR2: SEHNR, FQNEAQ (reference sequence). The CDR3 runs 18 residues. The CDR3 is CASSLPTGASSYNSPLHF. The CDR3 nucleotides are TGTGCCAGCAGCTTACCGACAGGGGCTAGCTCCTATAATTCACCCCTCCACTTT.

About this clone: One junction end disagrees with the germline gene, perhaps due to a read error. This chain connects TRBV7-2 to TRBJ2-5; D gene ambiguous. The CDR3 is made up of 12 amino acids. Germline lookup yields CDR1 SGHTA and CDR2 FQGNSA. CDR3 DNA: TGTGCCAGCAGCTTAGATCACAGCCGACCTGACTTC. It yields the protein CASSLDHSRPDF.

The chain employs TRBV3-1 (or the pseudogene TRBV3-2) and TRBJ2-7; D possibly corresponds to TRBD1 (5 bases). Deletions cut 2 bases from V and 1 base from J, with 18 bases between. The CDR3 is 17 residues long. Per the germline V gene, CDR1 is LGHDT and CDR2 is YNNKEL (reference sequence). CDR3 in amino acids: CASSQSLTASHSYEQYF. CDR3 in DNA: TGTGCCAGCAGCCAATCCCTGACAGCCTCCCATTCCTACGAGCAGTACTTC.

Here the CDR3 reads CATGSGTGAYNEQFF. In DNA, the CDR3 is TGTGCCACCGGCTCCGGGACAGGGGCCTACAATGAGCAGTTCTTC. V and J are TRBV24-1 and TRBJ2-1; 10 bases agree with TRBD1. The CDR3 totals 15 residues. Germline V gene data show CDR1 as KGHDR and CDR2 as SFDVKD. Unmatched junction bases numbered 6, after V lost 9 bases and J lost 2 bases.

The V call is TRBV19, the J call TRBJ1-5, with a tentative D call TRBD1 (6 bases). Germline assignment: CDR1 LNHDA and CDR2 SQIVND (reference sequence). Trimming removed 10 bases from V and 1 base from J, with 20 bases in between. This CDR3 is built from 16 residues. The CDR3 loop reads CATNQDSYLSNQPQHF. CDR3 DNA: TGTGCCACCAACCAGGACAGTTATTTGAGCAATCAGCCCCAGCATTTT.

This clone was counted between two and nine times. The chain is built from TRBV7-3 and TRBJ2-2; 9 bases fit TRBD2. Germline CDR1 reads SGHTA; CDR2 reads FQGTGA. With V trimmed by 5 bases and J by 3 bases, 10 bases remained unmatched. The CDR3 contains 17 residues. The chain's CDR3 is CASSTTIAGAHTGELFF. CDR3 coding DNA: TGTGCCAGCAGCACCACTATAGCGGGGGCGCACACCGGGGAGCTGTTTTTT.

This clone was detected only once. DNA of the CDR3: TGTGCCAGCAGCGTCCCCGGGACTAGCGGGGGGACGGTTGAGACCGGGGAGCTGTTTTTT. It encodes CASSVPGTSGGTVETGELFF. The chain joins TRBV9 to TRBJ2-2, with 15 bases matching TRBD2. This CDR3 contains 20 residues. From germline, CDR1 is SGDLS and CDR2 YYNGEE. The J segment lost 5 bases and the V segment lost 2 bases, leaving 13 bases of the junction unmatched.

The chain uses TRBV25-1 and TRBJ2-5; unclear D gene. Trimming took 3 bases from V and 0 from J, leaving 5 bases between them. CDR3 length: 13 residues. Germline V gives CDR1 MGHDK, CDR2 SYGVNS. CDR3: CASSDGYQETQYF. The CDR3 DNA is TGTGCCAGCAGTGACGGGTACCAAGAGACCCAGTACTTC.

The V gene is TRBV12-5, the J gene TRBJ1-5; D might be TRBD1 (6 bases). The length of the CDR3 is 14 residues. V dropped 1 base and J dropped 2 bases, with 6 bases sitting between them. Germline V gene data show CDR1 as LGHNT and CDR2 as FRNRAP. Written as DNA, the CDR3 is TGTGCTAGTGGTTTGGCAGGGGGCAATCAGCCCCAGCATTTT. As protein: CASGLAGGNQPQHF.

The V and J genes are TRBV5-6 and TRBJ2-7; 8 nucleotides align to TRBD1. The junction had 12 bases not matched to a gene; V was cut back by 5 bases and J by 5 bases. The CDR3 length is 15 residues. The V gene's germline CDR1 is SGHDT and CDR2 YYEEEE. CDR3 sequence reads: CASSFRGQGTHEQYF. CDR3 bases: TGTGCCAGCAGTTTTAGAGGACAGGGCACCCACGAGCAGTACTTC.

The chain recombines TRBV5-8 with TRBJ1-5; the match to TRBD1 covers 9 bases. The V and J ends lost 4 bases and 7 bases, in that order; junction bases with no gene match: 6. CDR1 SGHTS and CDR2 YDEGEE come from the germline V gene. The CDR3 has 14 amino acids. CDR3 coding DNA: TGTGCCAGCAGCCCTGGACAGGGGACCCAGCCCCAGCATTTT. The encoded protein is CASSPGQGTQPQHF.

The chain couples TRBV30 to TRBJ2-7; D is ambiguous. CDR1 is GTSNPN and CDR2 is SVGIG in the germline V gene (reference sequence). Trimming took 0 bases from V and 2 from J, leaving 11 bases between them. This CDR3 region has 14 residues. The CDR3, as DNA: TGTGCCTGGAGTGTATGGAGCACTACCTACGAGCAGTACTTC. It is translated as CAWSVWSTTYEQYF.

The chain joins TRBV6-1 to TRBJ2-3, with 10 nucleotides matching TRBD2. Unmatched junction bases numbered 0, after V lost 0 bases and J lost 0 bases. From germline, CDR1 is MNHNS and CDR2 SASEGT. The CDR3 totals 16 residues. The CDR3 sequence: CASSEASGGSTDTQYF. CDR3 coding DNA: TGTGCCAGCAGTGAAGCTAGCGGGGGGAGCACAGATACGCAGTATTTT.

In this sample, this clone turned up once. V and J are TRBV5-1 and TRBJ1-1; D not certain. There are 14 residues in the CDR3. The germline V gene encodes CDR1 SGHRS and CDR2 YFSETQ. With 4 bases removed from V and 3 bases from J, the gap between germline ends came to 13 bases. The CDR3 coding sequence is TGCGCCAGCAGCGAGGAGCCAGACTACACTGAAGCTTTCTTT. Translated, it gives CASSEEPDYTEAFF.